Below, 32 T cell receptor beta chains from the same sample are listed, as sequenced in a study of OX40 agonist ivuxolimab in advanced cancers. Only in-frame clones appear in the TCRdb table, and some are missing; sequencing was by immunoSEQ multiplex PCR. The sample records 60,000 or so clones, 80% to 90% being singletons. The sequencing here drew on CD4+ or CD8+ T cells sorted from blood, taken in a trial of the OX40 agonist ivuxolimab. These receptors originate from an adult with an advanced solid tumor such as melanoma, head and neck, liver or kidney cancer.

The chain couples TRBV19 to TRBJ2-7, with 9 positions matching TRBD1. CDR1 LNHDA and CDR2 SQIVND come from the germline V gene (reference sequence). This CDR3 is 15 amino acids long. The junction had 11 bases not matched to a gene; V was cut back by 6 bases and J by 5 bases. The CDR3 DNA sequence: TGTGCCAGTAGCCAGACCGGGACAGGGACGGACGAGCAGTACTTC. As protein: CASSQTGTGTDEQYF.

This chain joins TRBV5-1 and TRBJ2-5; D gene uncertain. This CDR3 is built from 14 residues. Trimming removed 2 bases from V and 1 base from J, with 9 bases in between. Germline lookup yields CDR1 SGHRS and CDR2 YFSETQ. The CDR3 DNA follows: TGCGCCAGCAGCTTACGGCTCGGCCAAGAGACCCAGTACTTC. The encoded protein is CASSLRLGQETQYF.

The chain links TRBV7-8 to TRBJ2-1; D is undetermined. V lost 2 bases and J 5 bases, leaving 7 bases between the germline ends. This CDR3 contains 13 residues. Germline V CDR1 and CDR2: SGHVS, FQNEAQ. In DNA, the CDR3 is TGTGCCAGCAGCTTAAGCCGAGACAATGAGCAGTTCTTC. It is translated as CASSLSRDNEQFF.

The CDR3 here is CASSLGGAGRETQYF. CDR3 DNA: TGTGCCAGCAGCTTAGGCGGGGCAGGCCGGGAGACCCAGTACTTC. The V and J genes are TRBV11-2 and TRBJ2-5; maybe TRBD2 (6 bases). Germline values: CDR1 SGHAT, CDR2 FQNNGV. CDR3 length equals 15 residues. V dropped 1 base and J dropped 5 bases, with 14 bases sitting between them.

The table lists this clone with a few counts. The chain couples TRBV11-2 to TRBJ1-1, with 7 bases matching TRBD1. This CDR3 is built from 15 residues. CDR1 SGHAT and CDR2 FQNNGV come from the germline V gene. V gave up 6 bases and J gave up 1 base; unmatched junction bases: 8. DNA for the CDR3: TGTGCCAGCAGAAGAACAGGGGTAGGGAACACTGAAGCTTTCTTT. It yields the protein CASRRTGVGNTEAFF. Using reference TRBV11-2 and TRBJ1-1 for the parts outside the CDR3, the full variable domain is EAGVAQSPRYKIIEKRQSVAFWCNPISGHATLYWYQQILGQGPKLLIQFQNNGVVDDSQLPKDRFSAERLKGVDSTLKIQPAKLEDSAVYLCASRRTGVGNTEAFFGQGTRLTVV.

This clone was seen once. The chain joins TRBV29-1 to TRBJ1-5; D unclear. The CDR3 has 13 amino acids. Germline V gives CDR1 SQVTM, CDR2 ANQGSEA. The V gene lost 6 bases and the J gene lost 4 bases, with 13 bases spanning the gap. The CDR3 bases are TGCAGCGTGGGAGAAAGCGCAAATCAGCCCCAGCATTTT. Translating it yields CSVGESANQPQHF.

The CDR3 reads CAWTVGVNEQFF. In nucleotides, the CDR3 is TGTGCCTGGACCGTAGGAGTGAATGAGCAGTTCTTC. The chain joins TRBV30 to TRBJ2-1; D gene unclear. V gave up 4 bases and J gave up 7 bases, with 11 bases separating them. The CDR3 contains 12 residues. Germline loops: CDR1 GTSNPN, CDR2 SVGIG (reference sequence).

CDR3 coding DNA: TGTGCCAGTACCCCAGGACTGCAGGGGAAGGACGAGCAGTACTTC. Translation gives CASTPGLQGKDEQYF. This sequence joins TRBV19 and TRBJ2-7; a weak D match, TRBD1 (6 bases). Germline CDR1 and CDR2: LNHDA and SQIVND (reference sequence). V lost 7 bases and J lost 5, with 21 bases in between. This CDR3 comprises 15 residues.

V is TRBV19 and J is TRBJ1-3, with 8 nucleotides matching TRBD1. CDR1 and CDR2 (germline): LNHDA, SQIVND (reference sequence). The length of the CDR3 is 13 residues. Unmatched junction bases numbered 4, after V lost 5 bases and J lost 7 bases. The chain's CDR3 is CASSDRGGNTIYF. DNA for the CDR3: TGTGCCAGTAGTGACAGGGGCGGGAACACCATATATTTT.

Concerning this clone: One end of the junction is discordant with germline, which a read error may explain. The CDR3 DNA sequence: TGTGCCAGCATACCAAAAAGCGGGGGCAGTGGGATATCTTTT. Its protein product is CASIPKSGGSGISF. The chain joins TRBV6-6 to TRBJ1-3; tentative D call: TRBD1 (6 bases). The CDR3 runs to 14 residues. Germline V CDR1 and CDR2: MNHNY, SVGAGI (reference sequence).

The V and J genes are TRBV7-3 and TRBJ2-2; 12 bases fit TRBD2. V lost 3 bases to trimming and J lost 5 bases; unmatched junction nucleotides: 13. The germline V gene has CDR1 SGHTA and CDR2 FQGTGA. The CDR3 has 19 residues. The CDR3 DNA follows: TGTGCCAGCAGCTTCGCCCCGACTAGCGGGAGCGGTCGAACCGGGGAGCTGTTTTTT. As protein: CASSFAPTSGSGRTGELFF.

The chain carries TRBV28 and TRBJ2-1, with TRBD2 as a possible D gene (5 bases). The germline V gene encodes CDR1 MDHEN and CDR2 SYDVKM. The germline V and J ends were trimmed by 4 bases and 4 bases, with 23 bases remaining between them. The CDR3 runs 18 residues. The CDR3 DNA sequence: TGTGCCAGCAGTTCCCTTGGTGGAGTAGCGTCGGGTTACAATGAGCAGTTCTTC. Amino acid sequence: CASSSLGGVASGYNEQFF.

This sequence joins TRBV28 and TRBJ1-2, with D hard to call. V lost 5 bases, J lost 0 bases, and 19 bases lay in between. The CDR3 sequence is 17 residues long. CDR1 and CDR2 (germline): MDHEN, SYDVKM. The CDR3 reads CASSPPGWRVANYGYTF. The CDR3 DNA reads TGTGCCAGCAGTCCCCCGGGTTGGCGCGTAGCTAACTATGGCTACACCTTC.

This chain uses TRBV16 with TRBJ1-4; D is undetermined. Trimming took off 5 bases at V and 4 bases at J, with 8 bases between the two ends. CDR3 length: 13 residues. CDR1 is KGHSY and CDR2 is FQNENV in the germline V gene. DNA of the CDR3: TGTGCCAGCAGCGTGGTCATTAATGAAAAACTGTTTTTT. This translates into CASSVVINEKLFF.

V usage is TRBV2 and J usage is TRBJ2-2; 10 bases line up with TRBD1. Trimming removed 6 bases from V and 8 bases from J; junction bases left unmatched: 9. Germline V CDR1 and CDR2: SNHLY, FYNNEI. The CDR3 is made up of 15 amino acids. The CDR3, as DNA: TGTGCCAGCAGAGGACAGGGGGTTGGGAGTGGGGAGCTGTTTTTT. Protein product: CASRGQGVGSGELFF.

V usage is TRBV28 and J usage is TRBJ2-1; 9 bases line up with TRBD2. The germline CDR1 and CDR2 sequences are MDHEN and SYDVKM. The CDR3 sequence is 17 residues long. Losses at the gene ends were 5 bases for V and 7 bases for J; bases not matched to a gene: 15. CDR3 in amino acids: CASSPTGLARTRNEQFF. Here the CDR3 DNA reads TGTGCCAGCAGTCCAACCGGACTAGCGAGGACGAGGAATGAGCAGTTCTTC.

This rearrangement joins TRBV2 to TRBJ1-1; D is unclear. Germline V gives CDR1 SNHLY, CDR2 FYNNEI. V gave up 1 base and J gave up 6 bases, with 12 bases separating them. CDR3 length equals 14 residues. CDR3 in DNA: TGTGCCAGCAGTGAAGTAGGCGTGGTGGCTGAAGCTTTCTTT. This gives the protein CASSEVGVVAEAFF.

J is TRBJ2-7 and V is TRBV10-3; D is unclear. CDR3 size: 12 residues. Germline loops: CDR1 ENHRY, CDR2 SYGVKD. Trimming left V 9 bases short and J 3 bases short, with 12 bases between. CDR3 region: CAMGGDIYEQYF. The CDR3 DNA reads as TGTGCCATGGGCGGTGATATCTACGAGCAGTACTTC.

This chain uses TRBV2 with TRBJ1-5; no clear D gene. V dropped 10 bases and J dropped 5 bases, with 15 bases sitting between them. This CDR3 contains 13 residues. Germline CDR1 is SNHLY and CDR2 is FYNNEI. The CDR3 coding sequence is TGTGCCACCAATGTAGGGATAGATCAGCCCCAGCATTTT. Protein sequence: CATNVGIDQPQHF. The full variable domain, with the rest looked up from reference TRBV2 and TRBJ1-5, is EPEVTQTPSHQVTQMGQEVILRCVPISNHLYFYWYRQILGQKVEFLVSFYNNEISEKSEIFDDQFSVERPDGSNFTLKIRSTKLEDSAMYFCATNVGIDQPQHFGDGTRLSIL.

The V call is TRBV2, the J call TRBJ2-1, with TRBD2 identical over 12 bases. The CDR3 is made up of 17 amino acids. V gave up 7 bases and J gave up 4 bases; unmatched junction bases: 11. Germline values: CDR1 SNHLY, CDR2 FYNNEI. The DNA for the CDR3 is TGTGCCAGCACCCTTACCGGGACTAGCGGGCCGTACAATGAGCAGTTCTTC. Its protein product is CASTLTGTSGPYNEQFF. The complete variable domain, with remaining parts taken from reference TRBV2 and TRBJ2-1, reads EPEVTQTPSHQVTQMGQEVILRCVPISNHLYFYWYRQILGQKVEFLVSFYNNEISEKSEIFDDQFSVERPDGSNFTLKIRSTKLEDSAMYFCASTLTGTSGPYNEQFFGPGTRLTVL.

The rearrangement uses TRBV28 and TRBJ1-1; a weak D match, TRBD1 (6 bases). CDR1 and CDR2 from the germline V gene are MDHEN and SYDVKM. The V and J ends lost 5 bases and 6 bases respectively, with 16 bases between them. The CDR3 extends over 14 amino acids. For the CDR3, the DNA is TGTGCCAGCAGTGAACAGGGTTGGTCACCTGAAGCTTTCTTT. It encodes CASSEQGWSPEAFF.

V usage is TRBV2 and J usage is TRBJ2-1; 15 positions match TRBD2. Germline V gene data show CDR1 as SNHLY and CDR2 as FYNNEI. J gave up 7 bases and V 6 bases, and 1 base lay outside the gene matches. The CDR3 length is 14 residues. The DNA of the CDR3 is TGTGCCAGCAGGGGGACTAGCGGGAGGAATGAGCAGTTCTTC. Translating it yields CASRGTSGRNEQFF.

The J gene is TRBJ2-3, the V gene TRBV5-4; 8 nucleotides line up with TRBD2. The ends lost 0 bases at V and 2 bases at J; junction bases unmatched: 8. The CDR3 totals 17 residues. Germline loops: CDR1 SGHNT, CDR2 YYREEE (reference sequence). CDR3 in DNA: TGTGCCAGCAGCTTGGCGAGTACTAGCGGAAACACAGATACGCAGTATTTT. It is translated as CASSLASTSGNTDTQYF.

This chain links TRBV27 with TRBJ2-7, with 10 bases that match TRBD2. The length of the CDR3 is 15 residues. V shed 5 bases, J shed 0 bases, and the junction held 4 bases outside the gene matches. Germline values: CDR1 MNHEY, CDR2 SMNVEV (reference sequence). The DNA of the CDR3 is TGTGCCAGCAGTACCTCTAGCGGGGGCTCCTACGAGCAGTACTTC. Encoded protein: CASSTSSGGSYEQYF.

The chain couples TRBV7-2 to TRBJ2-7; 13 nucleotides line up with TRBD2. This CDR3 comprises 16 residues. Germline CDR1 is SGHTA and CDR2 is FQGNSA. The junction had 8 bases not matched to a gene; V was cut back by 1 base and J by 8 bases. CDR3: CASSLVTGTSGNKQYF. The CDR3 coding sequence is TGTGCCAGCAGCTTAGTCACCGGGACTAGCGGGAACAAGCAGTACTTC.

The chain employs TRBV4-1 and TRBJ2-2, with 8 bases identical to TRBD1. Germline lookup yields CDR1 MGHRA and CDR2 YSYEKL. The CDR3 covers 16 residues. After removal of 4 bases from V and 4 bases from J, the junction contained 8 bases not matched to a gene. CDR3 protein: CASSLSGTGGTGELFF. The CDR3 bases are TGCGCCAGCAGCCTGTCCGGGACAGGCGGCACCGGGGAGCTGTTTTTT.

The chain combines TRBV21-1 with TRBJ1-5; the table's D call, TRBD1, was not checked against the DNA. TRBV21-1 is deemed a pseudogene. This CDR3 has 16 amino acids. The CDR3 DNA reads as TGTGCCAGCAGCAAAGATTGGGACAAGGGCAATCAGCCCCAGCATTTT. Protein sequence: CASSKDWDKGNQPQHF.

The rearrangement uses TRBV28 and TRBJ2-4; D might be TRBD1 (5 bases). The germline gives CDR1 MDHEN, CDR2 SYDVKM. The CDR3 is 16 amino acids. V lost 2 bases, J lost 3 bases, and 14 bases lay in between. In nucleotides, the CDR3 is TGTGCCAGCAGTTTAGGGCAGGGTAGACGCAAAAACATTCAGTACTTC. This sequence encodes CASSLGQGRRKNIQYF.

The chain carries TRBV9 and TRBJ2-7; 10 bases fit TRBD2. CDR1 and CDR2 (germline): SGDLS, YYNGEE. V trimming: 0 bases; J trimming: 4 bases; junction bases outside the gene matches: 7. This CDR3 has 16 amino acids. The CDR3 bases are TGTGCCAGCAGCGTAGGGCCTAGCGGGAGAATGTACGAGCAGTACTTC. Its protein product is CASSVGPSGRMYEQYF.

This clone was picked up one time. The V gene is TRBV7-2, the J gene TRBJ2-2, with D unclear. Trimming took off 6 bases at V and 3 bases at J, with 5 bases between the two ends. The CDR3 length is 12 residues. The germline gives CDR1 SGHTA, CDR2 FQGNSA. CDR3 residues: CASRLDTGELFF. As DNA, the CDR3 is TGTGCCAGCAGGTTGGACACCGGGGAGCTGTTTTTT.

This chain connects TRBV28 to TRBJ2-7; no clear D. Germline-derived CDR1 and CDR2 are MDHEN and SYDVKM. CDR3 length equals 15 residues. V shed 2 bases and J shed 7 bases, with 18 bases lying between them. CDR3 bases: TGTGCCAGCAGTTTAATATGGTCGGCATCGGCTGAGCAGTACTTC. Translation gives CASSLIWSASAEQYF. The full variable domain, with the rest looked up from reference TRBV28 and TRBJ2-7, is DVKVTQSSRYLVKRTGEKVFLECVQDMDHENMFWYRQDPGLGLRLIYFSYDVKMKEKGDIPEGYSVSREKKERFSLILESASTNQTSMYLCASSLIWSASAEQYFGPGTRLTVT.

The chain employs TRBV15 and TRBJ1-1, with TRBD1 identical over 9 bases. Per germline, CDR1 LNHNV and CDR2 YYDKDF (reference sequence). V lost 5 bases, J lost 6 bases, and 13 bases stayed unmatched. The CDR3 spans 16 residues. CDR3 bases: TGTGCCACCAGCTCCGGACAGGGGTATTGGAGGGCTGAAGCTTTCTTT. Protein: CATSSGQGYWRAEAFF.